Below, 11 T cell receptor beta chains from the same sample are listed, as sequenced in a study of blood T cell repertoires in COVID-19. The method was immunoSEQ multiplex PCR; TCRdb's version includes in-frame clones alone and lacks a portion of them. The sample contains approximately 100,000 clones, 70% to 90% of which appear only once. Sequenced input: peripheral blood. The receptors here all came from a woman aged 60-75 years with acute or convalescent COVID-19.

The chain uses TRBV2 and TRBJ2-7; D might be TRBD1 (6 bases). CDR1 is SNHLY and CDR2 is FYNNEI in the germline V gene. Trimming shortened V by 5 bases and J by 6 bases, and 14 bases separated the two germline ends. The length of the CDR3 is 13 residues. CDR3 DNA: TGTGCCAGCAGTACACTTATGGGGGCCGAGCAGTACGTC. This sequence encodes CASSTLMGAEQYV.

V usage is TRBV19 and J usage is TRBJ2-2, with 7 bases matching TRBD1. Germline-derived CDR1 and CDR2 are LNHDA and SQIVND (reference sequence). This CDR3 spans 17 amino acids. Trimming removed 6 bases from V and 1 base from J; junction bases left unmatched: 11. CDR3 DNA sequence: TGTGCCAGTAGGTCAGGGGGTTGGACTTTGAACACCGGGGAGCTGTTTTTT. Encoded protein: CASRSGGWTLNTGELFF.

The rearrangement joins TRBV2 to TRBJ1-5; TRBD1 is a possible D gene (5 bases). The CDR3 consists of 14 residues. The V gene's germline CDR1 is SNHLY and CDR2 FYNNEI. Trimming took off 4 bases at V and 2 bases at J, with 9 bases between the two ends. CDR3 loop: CASSGSGGNQPQHF. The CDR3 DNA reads TGTGCCAGCAGTGGGTCGGGGGGCAATCAGCCCCAGCATTTT. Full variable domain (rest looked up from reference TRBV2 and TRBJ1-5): EPEVTQTPSHQVTQMGQEVILRCVPISNHLYFYWYRQILGQKVEFLVSFYNNEISEKSEIFDDQFSVERPDGSNFTLKIRSTKLEDSAMYFCASSGSGGNQPQHFGDGTRLSIL.

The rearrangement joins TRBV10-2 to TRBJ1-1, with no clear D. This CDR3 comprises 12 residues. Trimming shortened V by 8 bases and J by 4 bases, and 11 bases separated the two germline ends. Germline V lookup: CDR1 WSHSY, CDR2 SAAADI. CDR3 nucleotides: TGCGCCAGCGAGGGAGCGGGCACTGAAGCTTTCTTT. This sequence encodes CASEGAGTEAFF.

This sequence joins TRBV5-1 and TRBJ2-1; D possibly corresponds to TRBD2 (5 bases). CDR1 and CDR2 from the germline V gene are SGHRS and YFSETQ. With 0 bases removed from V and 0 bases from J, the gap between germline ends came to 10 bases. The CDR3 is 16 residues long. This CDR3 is CASSLVLAGSYNEQFF. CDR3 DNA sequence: TGCGCCAGCAGCTTGGTTCTAGCCGGCTCCTACAATGAGCAGTTCTTC.

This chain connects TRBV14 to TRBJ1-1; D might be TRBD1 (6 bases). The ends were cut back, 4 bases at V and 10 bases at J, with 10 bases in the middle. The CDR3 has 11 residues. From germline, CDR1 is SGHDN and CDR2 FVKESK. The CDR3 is CASSLTGLAFF. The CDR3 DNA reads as TGTGCCAGCAGCCTCACAGGGTTAGCTTTCTTT.

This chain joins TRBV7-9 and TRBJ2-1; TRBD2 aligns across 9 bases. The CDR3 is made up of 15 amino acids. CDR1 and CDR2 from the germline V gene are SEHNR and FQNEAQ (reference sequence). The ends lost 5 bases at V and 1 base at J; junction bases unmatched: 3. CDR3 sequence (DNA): TGTGCCAGCAGCATCAGCGGGGGGTCCTACAATGAGCAGTTCTTC. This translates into CASSISGGSYNEQFF.

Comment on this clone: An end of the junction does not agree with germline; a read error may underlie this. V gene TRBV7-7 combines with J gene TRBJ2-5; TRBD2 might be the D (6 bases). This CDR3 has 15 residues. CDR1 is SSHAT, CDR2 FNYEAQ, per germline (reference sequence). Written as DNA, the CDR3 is TGTGCTAGCAGCAAAATGACTAGTAACCAAGAGACCCAGTACTTC. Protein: CASSKMTSNQETQYF.

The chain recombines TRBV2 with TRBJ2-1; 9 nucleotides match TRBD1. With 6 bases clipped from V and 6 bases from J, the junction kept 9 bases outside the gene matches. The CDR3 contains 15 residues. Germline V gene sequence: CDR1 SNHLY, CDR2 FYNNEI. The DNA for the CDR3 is TGTGCCAGCAGAGTATCAGGACAGGGGCCCAATGAGCAGTTCTTC. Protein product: CASRVSGQGPNEQFF.

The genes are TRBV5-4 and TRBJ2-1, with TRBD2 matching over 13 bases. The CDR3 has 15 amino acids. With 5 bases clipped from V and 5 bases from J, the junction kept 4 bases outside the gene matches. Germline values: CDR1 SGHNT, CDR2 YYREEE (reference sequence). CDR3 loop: CASRSLAGGDNEQFF. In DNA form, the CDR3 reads TGTGCCAGCAGGTCACTAGCGGGAGGGGACAATGAGCAGTTCTTC. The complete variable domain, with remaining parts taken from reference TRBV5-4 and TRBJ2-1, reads ETGVTQSPTHLIKTRGQQVTLRCSSQSGHNTVSWYQQALGQGPQFIFQYYREEENGRGNFPPRFSGLQFPNYSSELNVNALELDDSALYLCASRSLAGGDNEQFFGPGTRLTVL.

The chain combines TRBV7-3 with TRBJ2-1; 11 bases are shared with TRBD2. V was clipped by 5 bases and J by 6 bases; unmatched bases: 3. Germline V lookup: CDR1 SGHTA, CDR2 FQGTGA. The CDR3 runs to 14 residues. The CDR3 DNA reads TGTGCCAGCAGCGTAGCGGGAGGGACCAATGAGCAGTTCTTC. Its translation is CASSVAGGTNEQFF.